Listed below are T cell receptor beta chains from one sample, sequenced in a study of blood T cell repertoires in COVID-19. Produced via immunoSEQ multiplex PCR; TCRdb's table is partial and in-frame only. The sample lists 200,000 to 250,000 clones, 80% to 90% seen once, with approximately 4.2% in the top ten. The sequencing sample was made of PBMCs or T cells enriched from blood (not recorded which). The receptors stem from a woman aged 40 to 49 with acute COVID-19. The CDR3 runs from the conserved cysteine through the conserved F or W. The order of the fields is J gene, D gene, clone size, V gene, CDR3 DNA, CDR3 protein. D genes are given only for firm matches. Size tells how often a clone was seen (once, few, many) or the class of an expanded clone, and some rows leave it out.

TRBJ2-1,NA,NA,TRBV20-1,TGCAGTGCTAGTAAGGGGGAACTGCGGAATGAGCAGTTCTTC,CSASKGELRNEQFF
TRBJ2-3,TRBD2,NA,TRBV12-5,TGTGCTAGTGGCCTTAGAGCCCTTGGCGGGGGGGGCACAGATACGCAGTATTTT,CASGLRALGGGGTDTQYF
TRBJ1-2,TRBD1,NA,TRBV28,TGTGCCAGCAGCCCCCCCCTGACAGGGGAGAAGGGCTACACCTTC,CASSPPLTGEKGYTF
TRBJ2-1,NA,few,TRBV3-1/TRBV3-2,TGTGCCAGCAGCCAAGATTGGAGCGTCGATGAGCAGTTCTTC,CASSQDWSVDEQFF
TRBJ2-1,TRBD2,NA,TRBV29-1,TGCAGCGTTGTAAGTAGACTAGCCTTCTACAATGAGCAGTTCTTC,CSVVSRLAFYNEQFF
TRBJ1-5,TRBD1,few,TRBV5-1,TGCGCCAGCAGCCCAGGGACAGGGAATGACAATCAGCCCCAGCATTTT,CASSPGTGNDNQPQHF
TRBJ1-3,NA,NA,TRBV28,TGTGCCAGCAGCCCCCTAATGGGGCAGGTCCTATATTTT,CASSPLMGQVLYF
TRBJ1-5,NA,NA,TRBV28,TGTGCCAGCAGCGATTCCGGGACATCCTTTAATCAGCCCCAGCATTTT,CASSDSGTSFNQPQHF
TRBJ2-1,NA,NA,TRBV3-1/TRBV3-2,TGTGCCAGCAGCCCTGCCGGGGTGAGCTCCTACAATGAGCAGTTCTTC,CASSPAGVSSYNEQFF
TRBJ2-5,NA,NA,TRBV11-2,TGTGCCAGCAGCTTAGTAGGGAGGCAAGAGACCCAGTACTTC,CASSLVGRQETQYF
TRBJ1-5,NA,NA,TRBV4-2,TGTGCCAGCAGCCAAGGGACACAGGGTAGCAATCAGCCCCAGCATTTT,CASSQGTQGSNQPQHF
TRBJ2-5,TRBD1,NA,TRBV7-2,TGTGCCAGCAGCTTAGACAGGGGGATATTAAAGACCCAGTACTTC,CASSLDRGILKTQYF
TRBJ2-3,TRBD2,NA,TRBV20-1,TGCAGTGCTAGTCGGCTAGCGGGAGGACGACTTACAGATACGCAGTATTTT,CSASRLAGGRLTDTQYF
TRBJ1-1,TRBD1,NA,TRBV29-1,TGCAGCGTTACGGGACAGTTGAACACTGAAGCTTTCTTT,CSVTGQLNTEAFF
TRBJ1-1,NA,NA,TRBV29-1,TGCAGCGTTGATGGGATGGGGACACGGACTGAAGCTTTCTTT,CSVDGMGTRTEAFF
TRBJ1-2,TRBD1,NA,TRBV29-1,TGCAGCGTTCTAGGACAGGGTGGCTATGGCTACACCTTC,CSVLGQGGYGYTF
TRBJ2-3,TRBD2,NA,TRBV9,TGTGCCAGCAGCGTAGGCCTACTAGCGGGAGGGTCAGATACGCAGTATTTT,CASSVGLLAGGSDTQYF
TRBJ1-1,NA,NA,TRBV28,TGTGCCAGCAGTTGGACGGGGGGTAACACTGAAGCTTTCTTT,CASSWTGGNTEAFF
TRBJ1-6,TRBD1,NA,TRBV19,TGTGCCAGCGACAGGGGACTCGGTTCACCCCTCCACTTT,CASDRGLGSPLHF
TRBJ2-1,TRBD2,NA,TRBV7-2,TGTGCCAGCAGCCCTGTCGGCGGCCGGGACGGGGGGAGACGGCAGTTCTTC,CASSPVGGRDGGRRQFF
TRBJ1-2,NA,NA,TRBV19,TGTGCCAGTCATGGGGGGATTAACTATGGCTACACCTTC,CASHGGINYGYTF
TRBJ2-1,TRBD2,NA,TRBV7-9,TGTGCCAGCAGCACCGGAGCGGGAGCCCCCTACAATGAGCAGTTCTTC,CASSTGAGAPYNEQFF
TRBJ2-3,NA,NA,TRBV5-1,TGCGCCAGCAGCCCAGCGGTCCCCACAGATACGCAGTATTTT,CASSPAVPTDTQYF
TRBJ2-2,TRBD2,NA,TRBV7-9,TGTGCCAGCAGCGAAACGGGGGGCACCGGGGAGCTGTTTTTT,CASSETGGTGELFF
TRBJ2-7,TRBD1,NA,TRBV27,TGTGCCAGCAGAGTTGAAGTGGACAGGGAGATGAGAGAGCAGTACTTC,CASRVEVDREMREQYF
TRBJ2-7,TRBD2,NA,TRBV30,TGTGCCTGGAGTGTCCCCGGGACTAGACTACACGAGCAGTACTTC,CAWSVPGTRLHEQYF
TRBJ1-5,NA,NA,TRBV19,TGTGCCAGTAGTATCGGGGAGAGCGGCAATCAGCCCCAGCATTTT,CASSIGESGNQPQHF
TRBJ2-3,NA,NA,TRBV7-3,TGTGCCAGCAGCTTAAGCCCTAGCAGAGACACAGATACGCAGTATTTT,CASSLSPSRDTDTQYF
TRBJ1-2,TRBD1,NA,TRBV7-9,TGTGCCAGCAGCTTTAACAGGGGGCGTCGGTATGGCTACACCTTC,CASSFNRGRRYGYTF
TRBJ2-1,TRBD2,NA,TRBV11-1,TGTGCCAGCAGCCCTCGTAGCGGGAGGGCGCTAAATGAGCAGTTCTTC,CASSPRSGRALNEQFF
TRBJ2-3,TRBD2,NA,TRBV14,TGTGCCAGCAGCCAAGACCGCCCTATTCCCTCCACGACTAGCGGAAAGACAGATACGCAGTATTTT,CASSQDRPIPSTTSGKTDTQYF
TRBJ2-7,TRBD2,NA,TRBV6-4,TGTGCCAGCAGTCCCTCGGCGGGAGAGTACGAGCAGTACTTC,CASSPSAGEYEQYF
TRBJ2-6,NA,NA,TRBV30,TGTGCCTGGAGTAGGAGGCCGCTTTACCGGGGATCTGGGGCCAACGTCCTGACTTTC,CAWSRRPLYRGSGANVLTF
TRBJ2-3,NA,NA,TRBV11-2,TGTGCCAGCAGCTTAGGGGCAGGGGCTGGAGATACGCAGTATTTT,CASSLGAGAGDTQYF
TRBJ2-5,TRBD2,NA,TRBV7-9,TGTGCCAGCAGCACCACTAGCGGGAGAATCGACCAGTACTTC,CASSTTSGRIDQYF
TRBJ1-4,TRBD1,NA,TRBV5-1,TGCGCCAGCATGGGACAGCTTAATGAAAAACTGTTTTTT,CASMGQLNEKLFF
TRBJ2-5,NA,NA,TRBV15,TGTGCCACCAGTTATGACAAGACACTGGGTCAAGAGACCCAGTACTTC,CATSYDKTLGQETQYF
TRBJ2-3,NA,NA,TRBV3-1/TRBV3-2,TGTGCCAGCAGCCGTAGAAACAGGGTCGGCACAGATACGCAGTATTTT,CASSRRNRVGTDTQYF
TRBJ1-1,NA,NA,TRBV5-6,TGTGCCAGCAGCTTGGCAGGCGGGGGGTTAAGGAACACTGAAGCTTTCTTT,CASSLAGGGLRNTEAFF
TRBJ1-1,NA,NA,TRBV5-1,TGCGCCAGCAGCTTGGTTCCCCCTGCTTCTGGGATGGGACACGGTGGAACTGAAGCTTTCTTT,CASSLVPPASGMGHGGTEAFF
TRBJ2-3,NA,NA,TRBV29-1,TGCAGCGTTACCCCCTCTGCGTCCCCTAGCACAGATACGCAGTATTTT,CSVTPSASPSTDTQYF
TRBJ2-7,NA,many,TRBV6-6,TGTGCCAGCAGTTACCCAGGGACCTACGAGCAGTACTTC,CASSYPGTYEQYF
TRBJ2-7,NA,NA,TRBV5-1,TGCGCCAGCAGCTTGGCGGCGACTGGTGGCGAGCAGTACTTC,CASSLAATGGEQYF
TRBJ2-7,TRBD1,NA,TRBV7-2,TGTGCCATAGACAGGGGTTTATCCGAGCAGTACTTC,CAIDRGLSEQYF
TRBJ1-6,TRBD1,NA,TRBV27,TGTGCCAGCAGGAGACGACAGGGCGATAATTCACCCCTCCACTTT,CASRRRQGDNSPLHF